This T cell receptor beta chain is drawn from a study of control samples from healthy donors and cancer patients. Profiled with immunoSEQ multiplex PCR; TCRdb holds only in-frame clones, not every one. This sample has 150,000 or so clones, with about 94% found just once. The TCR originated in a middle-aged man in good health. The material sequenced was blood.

CDR3 DNA sequence: TGTGCCAGCAGTTACCCGGACGTGTTACCGGCAGATACGCAGTATTTT. Amino acid sequence: CASSYPDVLPADTQYF. The V gene is TRBV6-2 or TRBV6-3, the J gene TRBJ2-3; D is uncertain. V gave up 2 bases and J gave up 4 bases, with 16 bases separating them. The CDR3 length is 16 residues. The germline V gene has CDR1 MNHEY and CDR2 SVGEGT.